The source of this T cell receptor beta chain is a study of blood T cell repertoires in COVID-19. Study summary: Acute and convalescent COVID-19 samples came from the United States, Italy and Spain. PBMCs, B-cell-depleted T cells, or T cells provided the cDNA or gDNA that made up the material.

The authors' processing: Cell counts per sample came from amplifying reference gene primers. Method: immunoSEQ multiplex PCR; TCRdb's copy keeps in-frame clones and lacks some. V and J calls and clone size are those listed in that table; D and trimming were worked out from the DNA. The sample has approximately 430,000 clones, 80% to 90% seen once. Sequenced sample: peripheral blood. The clonotype originates from a woman younger than 45 with active or convalescent COVID-19.

CDR3: CASSQSGQGNSPLHF. CDR3 DNA sequence: TGTGCCAGCAGCCAATCTGGACAGGGGAATTCACCCCTCCACTTT. V and J are TRBV3-1 (or the pseudogene TRBV3-2) and TRBJ1-6; TRBD1 aligns across 9 bases. There are 15 residues in the CDR3. From germline, CDR1 is LGHDT and CDR2 YNNKEL (reference sequence). The trim removed 2 bases at V and 7 bases at J, leaving 3 bases unmatched.